Listed here are 14 T cell receptor beta chains from one sample, sequenced in a study of shared clonotypes between healthy human individuals. The table came from immunoSEQ multiplex PCR; TCRdb's copy has only in-frame clones and leaves some out. The sample contains a few million clones, less than 95% of which appear only once. Sequencing was carried out using naive CD4+ T cells from PBMCs. Specified subset: CD45RA+ positively selected. The source is a man between 18 and 29 years old in good health. Some clones in this sample may be carry-over from other donors' samples.

This clone is a singleton in its sample. The chain combines TRBV6-5 with TRBJ2-7; D might be TRBD1 or TRBD2, each matching 5 bases. Trimming stripped 6 bases from V and 2 bases from J, with 17 bases between. This CDR3 is built from 15 residues. Germline V lookup: CDR1 MNHEY, CDR2 SVGAGI. In DNA form, the CDR3 reads TGTGCCAGCAGACAGCAGGGATGGGGGACCTACGAGCAGTACTTC. This sequence encodes CASRQQGWGTYEQYF.

The chain uses TRBV18 and TRBJ2-6; TRBD1 is a possible D gene (6 bases). The CDR3 length is 16 residues. The V end was cut by 3 bases, the J end by 2 bases, with 11 bases between. CDR1 and CDR2 (germline): KGHSH, LQKENI. The CDR3 coding sequence is TGTGCCAGCTCACCTCTCGAGGGGGCTGGGGCCAACGTCCTGACTTTC. It yields the protein CASSPLEGAGANVLTF.

The J gene is TRBJ2-3, the V gene TRBV5-4, with no clear D. V was clipped by 4 bases and J by 4 bases, with 13 bases between them. The length of the CDR3 is 14 residues. In germline, CDR1 is SGHNT, CDR2 YYREEE (reference sequence). This CDR3 is CASSPPGDPDTQYF. In DNA, the CDR3 is TGTGCCAGCAGCCCCCCTGGCGACCCAGATACGCAGTATTTT.

CDR3: CATSRTGGGYAEAFF. The CDR3 nucleotides read TGTGCCACCAGCAGGACAGGAGGAGGTTACGCTGAAGCTTTCTTT. This chain joins TRBV15 and TRBJ1-1; TRBD1 might be the D (6 bases). The germline V and J ends were trimmed by 3 bases and 6 bases, with 17 bases remaining between them. The CDR3 is 15 residues long. CDR1 and CDR2 (germline): LNHNV, YYDKDF (reference sequence).

Remarks on this clone: Other DNA sequences in the sample encode the same CDR3. The gene calls are TRBV9 and TRBJ2-7, with a possible D match to TRBD1 (6 bases). The CDR3 has 16 residues. Germline lookup yields CDR1 SGDLS and CDR2 YYNGEE. V was trimmed by 4 bases and J by 0 bases, leaving 17 bases between them. The CDR3 region is CASSPLGAGASYEQYF. The CDR3 DNA reads TGTGCCAGCAGCCCCCTGGGCGCAGGGGCCTCCTACGAGCAGTACTTC.

The rearrangement uses TRBV6-5 and TRBJ1-6; TRBD1 matches 8 bases. The junction had 8 bases not matched to a gene; V was cut back by 6 bases and J by 10 bases. This CDR3 is built from 14 residues. Germline CDR1 MNHEY, CDR2 SVGAGI. CDR3 loop: CASRINRGASPLHF. The CDR3 bases are TGTGCCAGCAGAATAAACAGGGGGGCATCACCCCTCCACTTT.

The J gene is TRBJ1-1, the V gene TRBV12-5, with 9 bases that match TRBD1. The length of the CDR3 is 13 residues. Germline CDR1 and CDR2: LGHNT and FRNRAP. Germline trimming cut 6 bases from V and 11 bases from J; bases unmatched to any gene: 10. As DNA, the CDR3 is TGTGCTAGTGGGTGGGGACAGGGAGATAGGGCTTTCTTT. The encoded protein is CASGWGQGDRAFF.

This chain links TRBV28 with TRBJ2-2; 7 bases match TRBD2. CDR3 size: 15 residues. The trim removed 3 bases at V and 4 bases at J, leaving 5 bases unmatched. Germline loops: CDR1 MDHEN, CDR2 SYDVKM. The CDR3 protein is CASSFTGGFTGELFF. In DNA, the CDR3 is TGTGCCAGCAGTTTTACGGGGGGTTTCACCGGGGAGCTGTTTTTT.

Of note for this clone: Other DNA sequences within the sample encode an identical CDR3. The CDR3 DNA sequence: TGTGCCAGCAGTCCCTCGGGCAGGGCGAACACTGAAGCTTTCTTT. This gives the protein CASSPSGRANTEAFF. The rearrangement uses TRBV28 and TRBJ1-1; D may be TRBD1 (5 bases). This CDR3 has 15 amino acids. The germline V and J ends were trimmed by 5 bases and 1 base, with 14 bases remaining between them. From germline, CDR1 is MDHEN and CDR2 SYDVKM.

In nucleotides, the CDR3 is TGCGCCAGCAGCTCCTCCGGACAGGGGGCGCAGTTAACTAATGAAAAACTGTTTTTT. It yields the protein CASSSSGQGAQLTNEKLFF. This chain joins TRBV5-1 and TRBJ1-4, with 11 bases fitting TRBD1. V was pared by 3 bases and J by 1 base, with 11 bases of the junction left unmatched. The CDR3 contains 19 residues. Germline V gives CDR1 SGHRS, CDR2 YFSETQ.

This chain connects TRBV7-9 to TRBJ2-5; D is uncertain. There are 12 residues in the CDR3. Deletions cut 1 base from V and 9 bases from J, with 9 bases between. The germline V gene encodes CDR1 SEHNR and CDR2 FQNEAQ (reference sequence). In DNA, the CDR3 is TGTGCCAGCAGCTTAGTCGAATTGCCCCAGTACTTC. The encoded protein is CASSLVELPQYF. Supplemented by reference TRBV7-9 and TRBJ2-5, the full variable domain reads DTGVSQNPRHKITKRGQNVTFRCDPISEHNRLYWYRQTLGQGPEFLTYFQNEAQLEKSRLLSDRFSAERPKGSFSTLEIQRTEQGDSAMYLCASSLVELPQYFGPGTRLLVL.

The chain joins TRBV28 to TRBJ2-1; possibly TRBD2 for D (5 bases). CDR1 is MDHEN, CDR2 SYDVKM, per germline. The V end lost 8 bases, the J end lost 6 bases, and 11 bases lay between the germline ends. This CDR3 region has 12 residues. CDR3 coding DNA: TGTGCCAGCGGCGGGCTGGCCAATGAGCAGTTCTTC. Protein product: CASGGLANEQFF.

This clone showed up just once. This sequence joins TRBV23-1 and TRBJ2-7; the match to TRBD1 covers 7 bases. TRBV23-1 is recorded as an ORF, its role being uncertain. CDR3 length equals 13 residues. Trimming removed 6 bases from V and 2 bases from J; junction bases left unmatched: 4. The CDR3 bases are TGCGCCAGCAGCCCCGGGACAGCCTACGAGCAGTACTTC. Protein: CASSPGTAYEQYF.

The chain couples TRBV18 to TRBJ2-7, with TRBD1 identical over 11 bases. From germline, CDR1 is KGHSH and CDR2 LQKENI. V was pared by 3 bases and J by 4 bases, with 5 bases of the junction left unmatched. CDR3 length: 15 amino acids. The CDR3 loop is CASSPVGTGGYEQYF. For the CDR3, the DNA is TGTGCCAGCTCACCTGTTGGGACAGGGGGATACGAGCAGTACTTC.